Presented here are 16 T cell receptor beta chains from one specimen sequenced in a study of blood T cell repertoires in COVID-19. Profiled with immunoSEQ multiplex PCR; TCRdb holds only in-frame clones, not every one. The sample has a few hundred thousand clones; around nine tenths are singletons. Source material: PBMCs or T cells enriched from blood (not recorded which). The receptor set was obtained from a woman aged 45 to 65 who had recovered from COVID-19.

The CDR3 is CASIPGGFSGNTIYF. The CDR3 DNA follows: TGTGCCAGCATCCCAGGGGGGTTCTCTGGAAACACCATATATTTT. The chain is built from TRBV7-9 and TRBJ1-3, with 7 nucleotides matching TRBD1. The CDR3 has 15 residues. V was pared by 7 bases and J by 0 bases, with 6 bases of the junction left unmatched. From germline, CDR1 is SEHNR and CDR2 FQNEAQ (reference sequence).

The rearrangement joins TRBV30 to TRBJ1-1; the D gene is possibly TRBD1 (6 bases). Between the trimmed V and J ends, which lost 5 bases and 3 bases, there was a span of 10 bases. The CDR3 has 12 residues. From germline, CDR1 is GTSNPN and CDR2 SVGIG (reference sequence). This chain's CDR3 is CAWWQGYTEAFF. In nucleotides, the CDR3 is TGTGCCTGGTGGCAGGGGTACACTGAAGCTTTCTTT.

The rearrangement links TRBV6-2 or TRBV6-3 to TRBJ2-1; 7 nucleotides align to TRBD1. The germline V gene encodes CDR1 MNHEY and CDR2 SVGEGT. This CDR3 is built from 13 residues. Germline trimming cut 4 bases from V and 9 bases from J; bases unmatched to any gene: 6. The CDR3 DNA follows: TGTGCCAGCAGTTTAAGGGGGCCTGTTGAGCAGTTCTTC. The encoded protein is CASSLRGPVEQFF.

The V and J genes are TRBV7-9 and TRBJ2-6; TRBD1 agrees at 7 bases. The CDR3 contains 15 residues. In germline, CDR1 is SEHNR, CDR2 FQNEAQ (reference sequence). J was trimmed by 3 bases and V by 5 bases; bases with no gene match: 4. The chain's CDR3 is CASSRDRVGANVLTF. CDR3 DNA sequence: TGTGCCAGCAGCCGCGACAGGGTTGGGGCCAACGTCCTGACTTTC.

The J gene is TRBJ2-1, the V gene TRBV13, with TRBD1 matching 9 bases. J was trimmed by 3 bases and V by 5 bases; bases with no gene match: 5. In germline, CDR1 is PRHDT, CDR2 FYEKMQ (reference sequence). This CDR3 has 15 amino acids. The CDR3 spells CASSPGQGLYNEQFF. CDR3 in DNA: TGTGCCAGCAGCCCGGGACAGGGACTCTACAATGAGCAGTTCTTC. Looking up the rest from reference TRBV13 and TRBJ2-1 gives the full variable domain: AAGVIQSPRHLIKEKRETATLKCYPIPRHDTVYWYQQGPGQDPQFLISFYEKMQSDKGSIPDRFSAQQFSDYHSELNMSSLELGDSALYFCASSPGQGLYNEQFFGPGTRLTVL.

The V call is TRBV4-1, the J call TRBJ2-1, with unresolved D. Per germline, CDR1 MGHRA and CDR2 YSYEKL. Trimming left V 4 bases short and J 4 bases short, with 14 bases between. This CDR3 comprises 15 residues. The CDR3 region is CASSPLRLIYNEQFF. CDR3 DNA: TGCGCCAGCAGCCCCCTACGCTTGATATACAATGAGCAGTTCTTC.

The chain carries TRBV27 and TRBJ2-7; 7 bases fit TRBD1. V shed 8 bases, J shed 0 bases, and the junction held 10 bases outside the gene matches. There are 15 residues in the CDR3. Germline lookup yields CDR1 MNHEY and CDR2 SMNVEV (reference sequence). CDR3 amino acids: CASRPGQLSSYEQYF. CDR3 sequence (DNA): TGTGCCAGCCGTCCGGGACAGCTAAGCTCCTACGAGCAGTACTTC.

The chain combines TRBV7-2 with TRBJ2-3, with 8 nucleotides matching TRBD2. V lost 6 bases, J lost 5 bases, and 13 bases stayed unmatched. Germline V CDR1 and CDR2: SGHTA, FQGNSA. This CDR3 comprises 16 residues. In DNA, the CDR3 is TGTGCCAGCAGTAATAGAGGGTCGGGGGGGAGAGATACGCAGTATTTT. This codes for CASSNRGSGGRDTQYF. Looking up the rest from reference TRBV7-2 and TRBJ2-3 gives the full variable domain: GAGVSQSPSNKVTEKGKDVELRCDPISGHTALYWYRQSLGQGLEFLIYFQGNSAPDKSGLPSDRFSAERTGGSVSTLTIQRTQQEDSAVYLCASSNRGSGGRDTQYFGPGTRLTVL.

This chain joins TRBV18 and TRBJ1-5, with 10 bases lining up with TRBD1. After removal of 2 bases from V and 3 bases from J, the junction contained 4 bases not matched to a gene. The CDR3 runs 16 residues. Germline-derived CDR1 and CDR2 are KGHSH and LQKENI. The CDR3 bases are TGTGCCAGCTCACCAGGGACAGGGGCCTTCAATCAGCCCCAGCATTTT. It codes for CASSPGTGAFNQPQHF.

The genes are TRBV6-5 and TRBJ1-5; no firm D call. The germline V and J ends were trimmed by 4 bases and 2 bases, with 9 bases remaining between them. CDR1 and CDR2 from the germline V gene are MNHEY and SVGAGI. The length of the CDR3 is 14 residues. The CDR3 coding sequence is TGTGCCAGCAGTTTGGCCTCACGCAATCAGCCCCAGCATTTT. Its translation is CASSLASRNQPQHF.

In regard to this clone: The junction shows a germline mismatch at one end, possibly a read error. The chain recombines TRBV7-7 with TRBJ2-2; unclear D gene. The germline CDR1 and CDR2 sequences are SSHAT and FNYEAQ (reference sequence). This CDR3 is built from 16 residues. Here the CDR3 DNA reads TGTGCTAGCACCCCCCGTGCGGCAGCGAACACCGGGGAGCTGTTTTTT. Translated, it gives CASTPRAAANTGELFF.

This clone was seen more than once but under ten times. The chain joins TRBV6-5 to TRBJ2-7; possible D gene TRBD1, 6 bases. CDR1 is MNHEY and CDR2 is SVGAGI in the germline V gene. Trimming shortened V by 8 bases and J by 5 bases, and 19 bases separated the two germline ends. The CDR3 totals 14 residues. Here the CDR3 DNA reads TGTGCCAGCCAAGAAGGGGGACCTCCCGACGAGCAGTACTTC. Encoded protein: CASQEGGPPDEQYF.

This CDR3 reads CASSPQGRGTSPLHF. CDR3 nucleotide sequence: TGTGCCAGCAGCCCCCAAGGGCGGGGGACTTCACCCCTCCACTTT. The chain carries TRBV7-3 and TRBJ1-6, with D perhaps matching TRBD1 (5 bases). The CDR3 runs 15 residues. Between the trimmed V and J ends, which lost 5 bases and 9 bases, there was a span of 17 bases. Per the germline V gene, CDR1 is SGHTA and CDR2 is FQGTGA.

This clone was observed once. As DNA, the CDR3 is TGTGCCAGGACAACTACCGGGACAGGGGTCAATCAGCCCCAGCATTTT. This sequence encodes CARTTTGTGVNQPQHF. The genes are TRBV21-1 and TRBJ1-5; the DNA was not used to check the table's D call, TRBD1. TRBV21-1 is tagged as a pseudogene. The CDR3 sequence is 16 residues long.

The rearrangement uses TRBV19 and TRBJ2-6; D gene unclear. Germline V gene data show CDR1 as LNHDA and CDR2 as SQIVND (reference sequence). The CDR3 totals 16 residues. Trimming removed 5 bases from V and 2 bases from J, with 13 bases in between. The CDR3 region is CASSRTYRAGANVLTF. The CDR3 DNA is TGTGCCAGTAGTCGAACTTACCGGGCTGGGGCCAACGTCCTGACTTTC.

The chain uses TRBV2 and TRBJ1-1; D perhaps matches TRBD1 (6 bases). V was shortened by 0 bases and J by 6 bases, with 11 bases between the two germline ends. Germline lookup yields CDR1 SNHLY and CDR2 FYNNEI. This CDR3 has 14 residues. This CDR3 is CASSEALGQSEAFF. CDR3 nucleotides: TGTGCCAGCAGTGAAGCGCTTGGACAGTCTGAAGCTTTCTTT.